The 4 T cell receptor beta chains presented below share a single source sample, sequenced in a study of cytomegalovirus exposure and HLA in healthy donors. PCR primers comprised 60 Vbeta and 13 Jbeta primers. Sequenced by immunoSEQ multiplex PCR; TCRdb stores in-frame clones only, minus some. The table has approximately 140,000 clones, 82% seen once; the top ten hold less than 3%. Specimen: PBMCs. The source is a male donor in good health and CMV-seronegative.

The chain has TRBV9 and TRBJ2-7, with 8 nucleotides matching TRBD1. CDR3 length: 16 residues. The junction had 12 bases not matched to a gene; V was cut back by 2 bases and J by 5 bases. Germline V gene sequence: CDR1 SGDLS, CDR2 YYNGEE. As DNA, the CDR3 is TGTGCCAGCAGCGTGAACCCTGGACAGGGATCCCACGAGCAGTACTTC. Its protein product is CASSVNPGQGSHEQYF.

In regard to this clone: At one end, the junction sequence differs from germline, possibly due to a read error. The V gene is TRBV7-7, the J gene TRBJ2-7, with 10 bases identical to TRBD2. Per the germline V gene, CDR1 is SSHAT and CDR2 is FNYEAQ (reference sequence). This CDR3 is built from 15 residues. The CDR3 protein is CASSLGTSATYEQYF. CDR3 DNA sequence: TGTGCTAGCAGCTTAGGGACTAGCGCTACCTACGAGCAGTACTTC.

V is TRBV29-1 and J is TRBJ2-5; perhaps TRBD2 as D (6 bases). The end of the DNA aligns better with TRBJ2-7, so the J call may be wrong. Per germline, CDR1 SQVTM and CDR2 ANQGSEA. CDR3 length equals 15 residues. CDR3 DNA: TGCAGCGTTGAAGTGGGGCAGGAGGGATCCTACGAGCAGTACTTC. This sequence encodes CSVEVGQEGSYEQYF.

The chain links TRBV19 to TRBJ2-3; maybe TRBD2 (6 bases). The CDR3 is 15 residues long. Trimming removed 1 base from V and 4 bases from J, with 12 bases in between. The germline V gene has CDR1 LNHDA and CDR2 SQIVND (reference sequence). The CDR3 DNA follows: TGTGCCAGTAGTATAGGTCCGGGACTCCCAGATACGCAGTATTTT. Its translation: CASSIGPGLPDTQYF.